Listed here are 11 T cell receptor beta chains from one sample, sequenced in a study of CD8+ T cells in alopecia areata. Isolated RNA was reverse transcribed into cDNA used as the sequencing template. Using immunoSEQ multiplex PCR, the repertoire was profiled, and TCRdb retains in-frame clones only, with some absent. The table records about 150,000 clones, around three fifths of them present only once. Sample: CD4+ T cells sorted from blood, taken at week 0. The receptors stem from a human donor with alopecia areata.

DNA of the CDR3: TGTGCCAGCAGCGCGACTAGCGGGGTAGAGACCCAGTACTTC. Protein: CASSATSGVETQYF. The V call is TRBV9, the J call TRBJ2-5, with 11 bases fitting TRBD2. This CDR3 region has 14 residues. Germline V gene lookup returns CDR1 SGDLS and CDR2 YYNGEE. V dropped 3 bases and J dropped 4; count of bases not matched to a gene: 2.

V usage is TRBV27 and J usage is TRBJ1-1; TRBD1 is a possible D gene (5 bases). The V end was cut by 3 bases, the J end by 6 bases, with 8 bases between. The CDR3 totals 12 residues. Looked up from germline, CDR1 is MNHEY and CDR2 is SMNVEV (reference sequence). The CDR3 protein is CASSFWGAEAFF. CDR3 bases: TGTGCCAGCAGTTTTTGGGGGGCTGAAGCTTTCTTT.

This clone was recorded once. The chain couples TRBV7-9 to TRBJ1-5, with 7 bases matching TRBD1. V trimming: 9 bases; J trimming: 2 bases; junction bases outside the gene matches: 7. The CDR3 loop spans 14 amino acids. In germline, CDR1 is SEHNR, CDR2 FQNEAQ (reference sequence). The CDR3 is CARDRAKRNQPQHF. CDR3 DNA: TGTGCCAGAGACAGGGCTAAGCGCAATCAGCCCCAGCATTTT.

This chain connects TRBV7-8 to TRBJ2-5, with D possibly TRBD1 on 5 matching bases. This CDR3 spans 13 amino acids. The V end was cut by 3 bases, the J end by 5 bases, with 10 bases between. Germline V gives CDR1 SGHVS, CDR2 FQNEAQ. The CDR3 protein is CASSFRGWETQYF. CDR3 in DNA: TGTGCCAGCAGCTTTAGGGGTTGGGAGACCCAGTACTTC.

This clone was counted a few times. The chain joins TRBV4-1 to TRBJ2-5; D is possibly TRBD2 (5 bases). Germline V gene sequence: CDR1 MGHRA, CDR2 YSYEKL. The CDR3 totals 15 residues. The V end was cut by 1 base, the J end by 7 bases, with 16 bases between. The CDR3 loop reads CASSQVGEPPGTQYF. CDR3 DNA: TGCGCCAGCAGCCAAGTCGGGGAGCCCCCAGGGACCCAGTACTTC.

CDR3 sequence: CSVSRAQSTDTQYF. The CDR3 nucleotides read TGCAGCGTTTCAAGGGCCCAAAGCACAGATACGCAGTATTTT. V usage is TRBV29-1 and J usage is TRBJ2-3, with D hard to call. Between the trimmed V and J ends, which lost 5 bases and 0 bases, there was a span of 12 bases. The CDR3 loop spans 14 amino acids. Germline V lookup: CDR1 SQVTM, CDR2 ANQGSEA.

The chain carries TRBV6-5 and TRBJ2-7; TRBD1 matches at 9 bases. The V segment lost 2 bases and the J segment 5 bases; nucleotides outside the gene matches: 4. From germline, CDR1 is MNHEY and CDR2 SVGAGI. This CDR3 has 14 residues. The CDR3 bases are TGTGCCAGCAGTTACCGGGACAGGGACCACGAGCAGTACTTC. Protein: CASSYRDRDHEQYF.

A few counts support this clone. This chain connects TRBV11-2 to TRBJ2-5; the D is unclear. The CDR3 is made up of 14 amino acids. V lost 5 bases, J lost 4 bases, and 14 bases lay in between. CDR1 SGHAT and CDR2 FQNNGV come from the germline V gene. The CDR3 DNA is TGTGCCAGCAGCGACTGGAGTGGGCGAGAGACCCAGTACTTC. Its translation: CASSDWSGRETQYF. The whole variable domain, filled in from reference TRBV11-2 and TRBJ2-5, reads EAGVAQSPRYKIIEKRQSVAFWCNPISGHATLYWYQQILGQGPKLLIQFQNNGVVDDSQLPKDRFSAERLKGVDSTLKIQPAKLEDSAVYLCASSDWSGRETQYFGPGTRLLVL.

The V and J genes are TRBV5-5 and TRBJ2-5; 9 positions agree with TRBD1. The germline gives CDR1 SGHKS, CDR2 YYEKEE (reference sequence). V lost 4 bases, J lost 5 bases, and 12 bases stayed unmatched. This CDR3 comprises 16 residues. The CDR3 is CASSPRTGAIGETQYF. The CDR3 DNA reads TGTGCCAGCAGCCCGAGGACAGGGGCGATAGGGGAGACCCAGTACTTC.

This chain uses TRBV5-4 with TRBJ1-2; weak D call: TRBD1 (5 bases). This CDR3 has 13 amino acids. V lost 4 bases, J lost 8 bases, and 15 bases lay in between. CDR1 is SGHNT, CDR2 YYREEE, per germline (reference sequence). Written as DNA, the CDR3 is TGTGCCAGCAGCGGGACGTGGGAAAGCGGCTACACCTTC. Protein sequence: CASSGTWESGYTF.

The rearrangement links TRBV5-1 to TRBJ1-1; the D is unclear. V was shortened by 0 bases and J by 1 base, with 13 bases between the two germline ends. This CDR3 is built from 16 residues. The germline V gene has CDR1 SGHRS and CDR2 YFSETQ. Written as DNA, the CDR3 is TGCGCCAGCAGCTTGGCGTTCGGTGGAAAGAACACTGAAGCTTTCTTT. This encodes CASSLAFGGKNTEAFF.